A selection of T cell receptor beta chains follows, all from one sample in a study of T cells after yellow fever vaccination. TCRdb re-called the 5' RACE reads through MiXCR, storing one row per CDR3 protein. This sample has a few hundred thousand distinct CDR3 sequences; 3% to 4% occur once, and the top ten carry around 3%. Sequences were derived from CD4+ T cells sorted from PBMCs, sampled 10 days after the yellow fever booster vaccination. Receptors were obtained from a man younger than 35 who received the YFV17D yellow fever vaccine. CDR3s include the opening cysteine and the closing phenylalanine or tryptophan. A D gene is named only where the DNA matches it firmly. Size is omitted from some rows. Given values are once, few, many or a class for expanded clones.

j_gene: TRBJ1-2
v_gene: TRBV20-1
d_gene: NA
abundance: NA
CDR3nt: TGCAGTGCTAGCTACATTGGACAGCCGACCCGATATGGCTACACCTTC
CDR3aa: CSASYIGQPTRYGYTF

j_gene: TRBJ2-5
v_gene: TRBV7-2
d_gene: NA
abundance: NA
CDR3nt: TGTGCCAGCAGCTTCCGACGGTCCCACGGGGAGACCCAGTACTTC
CDR3aa: CASSFRRSHGETQYF

j_gene: TRBJ2-3
v_gene: TRBV5-1
d_gene: TRBD2
abundance: many
CDR3nt: TGCGCCAGCAGCTCCTTTAGCGGGGCTTTAGTTACGCAGTATTTT
CDR3aa: CASSSFSGALVTQYF

j_gene: TRBJ2-1
v_gene: TRBV4-1
d_gene: NA
abundance: many
CDR3nt: TGCGCCAGCAGCCAAGGCGGTAGCTTCTACAATGAGCAGTTCTTC
CDR3aa: CASSQGGSFYNEQFF

j_gene: TRBJ2-3
v_gene: TRBV5-1
d_gene: TRBD1
abundance: NA
CDR3nt: TGCGCCAGCACCCGACAGGGAAGTAAAAACACAGATACGCAGTATTTT
CDR3aa: CASTRQGSKNTDTQYF

j_gene: TRBJ1-5
v_gene: TRBV25-1
d_gene: NA
abundance: many
CDR3nt: TGTGCCAGCAGTCGCACAGGGTCTGAGCCCCAGCATTTT
CDR3aa: CASSRTGSEPQHF

j_gene: TRBJ1-1
v_gene: TRBV20-1
d_gene: TRBD1
abundance: many
CDR3nt: TGCAGTGGGACAGGGTCCTTGAACACTGAAGCTTTCTTT
CDR3aa: CSGTGSLNTEAFF

j_gene: TRBJ2-5
v_gene: TRBV20-1
d_gene: NA
abundance: many
CDR3nt: TGCAGTGCGGCACGGGGTTCATTATTTTCCGGGGAGACCCAGTACTTC
CDR3aa: CSAARGSLFSGETQYF

j_gene: TRBJ2-3
v_gene: TRBV27
d_gene: NA
abundance: NA
CDR3nt: TGTGCCAGCAGTTTATCGGCGAGTGTAGGAGGCACAGATACGCAGTATTTT
CDR3aa: CASSLSASVGGTDTQYF

j_gene: TRBJ2-1
v_gene: TRBV7-9
d_gene: NA
abundance: NA
CDR3nt: TGTGCCAGCAGCTTAGAACCCTATCAGTATGAGCAGTTCTTC
CDR3aa: CASSLEPYQYEQFF

j_gene: TRBJ1-6
v_gene: TRBV28
d_gene: NA
abundance: many
CDR3nt: TGTGCCAGCAGTTTAACCTGGGACACCCTCCACTTT
CDR3aa: CASSLTWDTLHF

j_gene: TRBJ1-1
v_gene: TRBV7-9
d_gene: NA
abundance: many
CDR3nt: TGTGCCAGCAGCTTAGTTGTCACTGAAGCTTTCTTT
CDR3aa: CASSLVVTEAFF

j_gene: TRBJ2-2
v_gene: TRBV5-1
d_gene: NA
abundance: many
CDR3nt: TGCGCCAGCAGGGAGGGGTCTTACGGGGAGCTGTTTTTT
CDR3aa: CASREGSYGELFF

j_gene: TRBJ2-2
v_gene: TRBV6-5
d_gene: NA
abundance: few
CDR3nt: TGTGCCAGCAGTTACGGCCCGGTCGGGGAGCTGTTTTTT
CDR3aa: CASSYGPVGELFF

j_gene: TRBJ1-2
v_gene: TRBV20-1
d_gene: TRBD1
abundance: few
CDR3nt: TGCAGTGCTGGGGCCAGGGACAGGGGACTCAACTATGGCTACACCTTC
CDR3aa: CSAGARDRGLNYGYTF

j_gene: TRBJ1-5
v_gene: TRBV29-1
d_gene: NA
abundance: few
CDR3nt: TGCAGCGTTGGAGCCAGGGTCGGTCAGCCCCAGCATTTT
CDR3aa: CSVGARVGQPQHF

j_gene: TRBJ2-1
v_gene: TRBV5-1
d_gene: TRBD2
abundance: few
CDR3nt: TGCGCCAGTACCATCGGGGGGGCCTCCTACAATGAGCAGTTCTTC
CDR3aa: CASTIGGASYNEQFF

j_gene: TRBJ1-6
v_gene: TRBV6-5
d_gene: NA
abundance: many
CDR3nt: TGTGCCAGCGGCCTTCTTGGGGGGCTTAATTCACCCCTCCACTTT
CDR3aa: CASGLLGGLNSPLHF

j_gene: TRBJ1-1
v_gene: TRBV5-1
d_gene: NA
abundance: many
CDR3nt: TGTGCCAGCAGCTTAGGTGGGGGGCTGAACACTGAAGCTTTCTTT
CDR3aa: CASSLGGGLNTEAFF

j_gene: TRBJ2-7
v_gene: TRBV7-3
d_gene: NA
abundance: many
CDR3nt: TGTGCCAGCAGCTTGGGAACAGGTCAATCCTACGAGCAGTACTTC
CDR3aa: CASSLGTGQSYEQYF

j_gene: TRBJ2-3
v_gene: TRBV20-1
d_gene: NA
abundance: few
CDR3nt: TGCAGCCCAGGGGGGGCCACAGATACGCAGTATTTT
CDR3aa: CSPGGATDTQYF

j_gene: TRBJ2-7
v_gene: TRBV5-4
d_gene: NA
abundance: few
CDR3nt: TGTGCCAGCAGCTTGGCCAGCTCCTACGAGCAGTACTTC
CDR3aa: CASSLASSYEQYF

j_gene: TRBJ1-2
v_gene: TRBV12-3/TRBV12-4
d_gene: NA
abundance: many
CDR3nt: TGTGCCAGCAGCAAGGGAGAATATGGCTACACCTTC
CDR3aa: CASSKGEYGYTF

j_gene: TRBJ2-1
v_gene: TRBV20-1
d_gene: NA
abundance: NA
CDR3nt: TGCAGTGCTAGAGAGTTCGGCGCCTACAATGAGCAGTTCTTC
CDR3aa: CSAREFGAYNEQFF

j_gene: TRBJ2-3
v_gene: TRBV27
d_gene: NA
abundance: NA
CDR3nt: TGTGCCAGCAGCCGCCCTGTGACAGTACCCAGCACAGATACGCAGTATTTT
CDR3aa: CASSRPVTVPSTDTQYF

j_gene: TRBJ2-3
v_gene: TRBV4-3
d_gene: NA
abundance: few
CDR3nt: TGCGCCAGCAGCCCCTCTTCAACCGGGACGAAAACAGATACGCAGTATTTT
CDR3aa: CASSPSSTGTKTDTQYF

j_gene: TRBJ2-6
v_gene: TRBV5-1
d_gene: TRBD1
abundance: NA
CDR3nt: TGCGCCAGCATCGTGGGGACAGGGTCTGGGGCCAACGTCCTGACTTTC
CDR3aa: CASIVGTGSGANVLTF

j_gene: TRBJ1-6
v_gene: TRBV27
d_gene: NA
abundance: NA
CDR3nt: TGTGCCAGCAGTTTATTGGGATCGGGGTATTCACCCCTCCACTTT
CDR3aa: CASSLLGSGYSPLHF

j_gene: TRBJ2-7
v_gene: TRBV11-2
d_gene: NA
abundance: few
CDR3nt: TGTGCCAGCAGCTTTGCTAGGACAGTTTCCTACGAGCAGTACTTC
CDR3aa: CASSFARTVSYEQYF

j_gene: TRBJ1-5
v_gene: TRBV5-1
d_gene: NA
abundance: NA
CDR3nt: TGCGCCAGCAGCTTGGGGGAGAGCCATCAGCCCCAGCATTTT
CDR3aa: CASSLGESHQPQHF

j_gene: TRBJ2-1
v_gene: TRBV6-5
d_gene: NA
abundance: many
CDR3nt: TGTGCCAGCAGTTACTCGGGGGGGCCGGTCTACAATGAGCAGTTCTTC
CDR3aa: CASSYSGGPVYNEQFF

j_gene: TRBJ2-3
v_gene: TRBV9
d_gene: NA
abundance: few
CDR3nt: TGTGCCAGCAGCGTAGGGCTAGCGAGGAGCACAGATACGCAGTATTTT
CDR3aa: CASSVGLARSTDTQYF

j_gene: TRBJ1-5
v_gene: TRBV27
d_gene: NA
abundance: few
CDR3nt: TGTGCCAGCACCCATCACAAGTGGCAGCATTTT
CDR3aa: CASTHHKWQHF